This T cell receptor beta chain was sequenced in a study of blood T cell repertoires in COVID-19. Germline lookup yields CDR1 LGHDT and CDR2 YNNKEL (reference sequence). V shed 4 bases, J shed 1 base, and the junction held 7 bases outside the gene matches. The CDR3 totals 15 residues. Measured with immunoSEQ multiplex PCR; TCRdb has only the in-frame clones, and not every one. The sample has about 140,000 clones; 75% to 90% are singletons. This clone was found once. The chain links TRBV3-1 (or the pseudogene TRBV3-2) to TRBJ2-7, with 7 nucleotides matching TRBD1. Sequencing was performed on peripheral blood. This receptor was taken from a woman of 80 years or more with acute or convalescent COVID-19. CDR3 in amino acids: CASSRGRQGSYEQYF. The CDR3 coding sequence is TGTGCCAGCAGCCGGGGTAGACAGGGATCCTACGAGCAGTACTTC.